This is a list of T cell receptor beta chains from one sample in a study of T cell changes during pregnancy in multiple sclerosis. Using immunoSEQ multiplex PCR, the repertoire was profiled, and TCRdb retains in-frame clones only, with some absent. This sample has 80,000 or so clones, with about 91% found just once. The starting material was peripheral blood, obtained before pregnancy. The receptors come from a female donor with multiple sclerosis, enrolled in a pregnancy study. The CDR3 runs from the conserved cysteine through the conserved F or W. A D gene is named only where the DNA matches it firmly. Only some rows state a clone size, as once, few, many or a class for expanded clones.

v_call	clone_size	j_call	d_call	cdr3_nt	cdr3_aa
TRBV27	NA	TRBJ2-4	NA	TGTGCCAGCTCTGGCGGGTGGGGTTCTGTACCCGACATTCAGTACTTC	CASSGGWGSVPDIQYF
TRBV11-2	NA	TRBJ2-1	TRBD2	TGTGCCAGCAGCTTAGGACTAGCGTCAAACAATGAGCAGTTCTTC	CASSLGLASNNEQFF
TRBV7-2	NA	TRBJ2-3	NA	TGTGCCAGCAGCTTTTCCACCCCGAGTGGTACGCAGTATTTT	CASSFSTPSGTQYF
TRBV6-5	NA	TRBJ2-7	TRBD2	TGTGCCAGCACCAGCGGGGTCCACGAGCAGTACTTC	CASTSGVHEQYF
TRBV28	NA	TRBJ2-7	TRBD1	TGTGCCAGCAGCCAGGGACAGTGGGGATCAACCTACGAGCAGTACTTC	CASSQGQWGSTYEQYF
TRBV25-1	NA	TRBJ1-5	NA	TGTGCCAGCAGGGGCCCGGGGAGTCAGCCCCAGCATTTT	CASRGPGSQPQHF
TRBV18	NA	TRBJ2-1	NA	TGTGCCAGCTCACGCAGTAATGAGCAGTTCTTC	CASSRSNEQFF
TRBV2	NA	TRBJ2-2	NA	TGTGCCAGCAGTGACAATCTAGGAGGGGAGCTGTTTTTT	CASSDNLGGELFF
TRBV11-2	NA	TRBJ2-1	NA	TGTGCCAGCACCCTTTGGGGAGGCCCGATGGAGCAGTTCTTC	CASTLWGGPMEQFF
TRBV27	NA	TRBJ2-1	TRBD2	TGTGCCAGCAGTCAGCTGGGACTATCCTCCTCCTACAATGAGCAGTTCTTC	CASSQLGLSSSYNEQFF
TRBV18	NA	TRBJ1-1	NA	TGTGCCAGCTCACCACCAGGGGCAGAGGTTGAAGCTTTCTTT	CASSPPGAEVEAFF
TRBV28	NA	TRBJ2-1	TRBD2	TGTGCCAGCAGTCTAACTAGCGGGGGCTACAATGAGCAGTTCTTC	CASSLTSGGYNEQFF
TRBV5-6	NA	TRBJ2-1	TRBD1	TGTGCCAGCAGTTTCAGGAGGGACAGGGGGAATAATGAGCAGTTCTTC	CASSFRRDRGNNEQFF
TRBV5-6	NA	TRBJ2-1	TRBD1	TGTGCCAGCAGCGGACAGGGGGCCCTCTACAATGAGCAGTTCTTC	CASSGQGALYNEQFF
TRBV2	once	TRBJ2-1	TRBD2	TGTGCCAGCAGCCTAGCGGGAGGGTCCTACAATGAGCAGTTCTTC	CASSLAGGSYNEQFF
TRBV13	NA	TRBJ2-1	TRBD2	TGTGCCAGCAGCCGGGCTAGCGGGAATAATGAGCAGTTCTTC	CASSRASGNNEQFF
TRBV7-9	NA	TRBJ2-1	NA	TGTGCCAGCAGCCACGTGGCTAGCGCCTACAATGAGCAGTTCTTC	CASSHVASAYNEQFF
TRBV11-2	NA	TRBJ2-3	TRBD1	TGTGCCAGCAGCTCGCAGGGGGAGAGGGATACGCAGTATTTT	CASSSQGERDTQYF
TRBV27	NA	TRBJ2-2	NA	TGTGCCAGCAGTTTATCAAACACGAACACCGGGGAGCTGTTTTTT	CASSLSNTNTGELFF
TRBV5-1	NA	TRBJ2-1	NA	TGCGCCAGCAGCTTGCAGGGGCCCTCCTACAATGAGCAGTTCTTC	CASSLQGPSYNEQFF
TRBV12-1	NA	TRBJ2-2	NA	TGTGCCAGCAGCCGGGGACTAGCGGGAAGGTACACCGGGGAGCTGTTTTTT	CASSRGLAGRYTGELFF
TRBV25-1	once	TRBJ1-2	NA	TGTGCCAGCAGTACTCTAGCTAACTATGGCTACACCTTC	CASSTLANYGYTF
TRBV19	NA	TRBJ2-7	TRBD2	TGTGCCAGTAGTATAGATTGGCTAGCGGGAGACTACGAGCAGTACTTC	CASSIDWLAGDYEQYF
TRBV2	NA	TRBJ1-2	NA	TGTGCAGGGGAAGGTTATTACCTCTATGGCTACACCTTC	CAGEGYYLYGYTF
TRBV18	NA	TRBJ1-2	TRBD1	TGTGCCAGCTCACCACTAATGGACAGGGGGCGCGACTATGGCTACACCTTC	CASSPLMDRGRDYGYTF
TRBV19	NA	TRBJ1-1	TRBD1	TGTGCCAGCTGGGACAGGGGGCTCAACACTGAAGCTTTCTTT	CASWDRGLNTEAFF
TRBV2	NA	TRBJ1-5	TRBD1	TGTGCCAGTGGCGGCGGGACAGGCTTCAATCAGCCCCAGCATTTT	CASGGGTGFNQPQHF
TRBV10-3	NA	TRBJ1-1	NA	TGTGCCATCGAGGACCTGGGAACAGGAGGGGCTTTCTTT	CAIEDLGTGGAFF
TRBV5-4	NA	TRBJ2-5	NA	TGTGCCAGCAGCTTGGGTCAATCACAAGAGACCCAGTACTTC	CASSLGQSQETQYF
TRBV20-1	once	TRBJ1-2	TRBD1	TGCAGATACTCTGGGACAGGCGGCTACACCTTC	CRYSGTGGYTF
TRBV7-3	NA	TRBJ2-3	NA	TGTGCCAGCAGCTTAATCGGTTCCACAGATACGCAGTATTTT	CASSLIGSTDTQYF
TRBV9	NA	TRBJ2-3	TRBD2	TGTGCCAGCAGCGTAACCTTTGGACTAGCGGGGGGGAACACAGATACGCAGTATTTT	CASSVTFGLAGGNTDTQYF
TRBV28	NA	TRBJ2-3	NA	TGTGCCAGCAGGTCCTTGGGGGCCGGCACAGATACGCAGTATTTT	CASRSLGAGTDTQYF
TRBV19	NA	TRBJ1-1	NA	TGTGCCAGTAGTGCCGGTACAGGGATACACACTGAAGCTTTCTTT	CASSAGTGIHTEAFF
TRBV29-1	NA	TRBJ2-2	NA	TGCAGCGCTGTCCTTTTCGGGGAGCTGTTTTTT	CSAVLFGELFF
TRBV9	NA	TRBJ2-1	TRBD1	TGTGCCAGCAGCGTCCGGGACAGGGTTGTCGGTGAGCAGTTCTTC	CASSVRDRVVGEQFF
TRBV7-9	NA	TRBJ2-7	NA	TGTGCCAGCAGCCGTGAAACAGGGAATACGGGCGAGCAGTACTTC	CASSRETGNTGEQYF
TRBV7-3	once	TRBJ2-6	NA	TGTGCCAGCAGCTTAAGAGGAAACTCTGGGGCCAACGTCCTGACTTTC	CASSLRGNSGANVLTF
TRBV5-1	NA	TRBJ2-7	NA	TGCGCCAGCAGCTTGGTGCAGGGAACCTACGAGCAGTACTTC	CASSLVQGTYEQYF
TRBV13	NA	TRBJ2-2	TRBD1	TGTGCCAGCAGCCCATACCGGGACAGATCTTACGGGGAGCTGTTTTTT	CASSPYRDRSYGELFF
TRBV14	few	TRBJ1-1	NA	TGTGCCAGCAGCCAAGTGGCAGGGCGGACTGAAGCTTTCTTT	CASSQVAGRTEAFF
TRBV30	once	TRBJ1-6	TRBD1	TGTGCCTGGCAACTACCGGGACAGGGGAATTCACCCCTCCACTTT	CAWQLPGQGNSPLHF